The entry below gives a single T cell receptor (beta chain) sequence along with its context. What it recognizes is unknown. One heparinised draw of blood, averaging about 110 mL, came from each donor. Germline CDR1 reads SGHTA; CDR2 reads FQGNSA. The CDR3 totals 16 residues. J lost 4 bases, V lost 4 bases, and 5 bases had no gene match. TCRB transcripts that were expressed got sequenced, as all of the isolated RNA had been reverse transcribed. TCRdb keeps only in-frame clones here, not all; method: immunoSEQ multiplex PCR. The sample includes approximately 170,000 clones, approximately 8.1% of them seen just once. The data are from a study of beta chain features in type 1 diabetes. General study findings and limits: All four CD4+ subsets of Type 1 diabetes patients contained TCRB CDR3s that were moderately but significantly shorter.

The chain is built from TRBV7-2 and TRBJ2-3; 13 positions agree with TRBD2. The source material was central memory CD4+ T cells from blood. The receptor's source is a middle-aged woman with type 1 diabetes. The CDR3 DNA follows: TGTGCCAGCAGCTACAGACTAGCGGGGGGCGCAGATACGCAGTATTTT. This encodes CASSYRLAGGADTQYF.